These 30 T cell receptor beta chains originate from one sample sequenced in a study of T cells after yellow fever vaccination. TCRdb processed the 5' RACE reads anew with MiXCR; each CDR3 protein has one entry. The sample records approximately 93,000 distinct CDR3 sequences, approximately 5.5% being singletons. This material consisted of CD8+ T cells sorted from PBMCs, taken 10 days after the yellow fever booster vaccination. Receptors were obtained from a young man who received the YFV17D yellow fever vaccine.

This clonotype showed up just a few times. The chain combines TRBV5-6 with TRBJ2-7; the match to TRBD1 covers 8 bases. CDR3 length: 14 amino acids. V shed 0 bases and J 4 bases; nucleotides not matched to a gene: 3. In germline, CDR1 is SGHDT, CDR2 YYEEEE. CDR3 protein: CASSLAGGFYEQYF. The CDR3 DNA reads as TGTGCCAGCAGCTTGGCAGGGGGCTTTTACGAGCAGTACTTC. The full variable domain, in which reference TRBV5-6 and TRBJ2-7 provide the parts outside the CDR3, is DAGVTQSPTHLIKTRGQQVTLRCSPKSGHDTVSWYQQALGQGPQFIFQYYEEEERQRGNFPDRFSGHQFPNYSSELNVNALLLGDSALYLCASSLAGGFYEQYFGPGTRLTVT.

This clonotype was picked up a small number of times. The rearrangement links TRBV28 to TRBJ2-7; no definite D call. CDR3 length: 12 residues. CDR1 MDHEN and CDR2 SYDVKM come from the germline V gene. V lost 1 base to trimming and J lost 4 bases, with 5 bases between them. The CDR3 nucleotides read TGTGCCAGCAGTTTATACGGGTACGAGCAGTACGTC. Amino acid sequence: CASSLYGYEQYV.

This clonotype turned up a few times. The chain uses TRBV6-5 and TRBJ1-1, with D possibly being TRBD1 (6 bases). V was clipped by 0 bases and J by 1 base, with 9 bases between them. Germline loops: CDR1 MNHEY, CDR2 SVGAGI. The CDR3 is 15 amino acids. Here the CDR3 reads CASSYSTQGNTEAFF. CDR3 bases: TGTGCCAGCAGTTACTCGACACAGGGGAACACTGAAGCTTTCTTT.

This clonotype was detected many times. This chain links TRBV29-1 with TRBJ2-7; 8 nucleotides line up with TRBD1. Germline assignment: CDR1 SQVTM and CDR2 ANQGSEA. The CDR3 runs to 14 residues. Trimming removed 4 bases from V and 6 bases from J; junction bases left unmatched: 11. CDR3 in DNA: TGCAGCGTTGTCGAGTTGGCAGGGGGCGGCGAGCAGTACTTC. Its protein product is CSVVELAGGGEQYF.

Only a few counts were recorded for this clonotype. This chain uses TRBV7-9 with TRBJ2-3, with D maybe TRBD2 (7 bases). From germline, CDR1 is SEHNR and CDR2 FQNEAQ (reference sequence). V lost 4 bases, J lost 1 base, and 15 bases lay in between. This CDR3 comprises 16 residues. The DNA for the CDR3 is TGTGCCAGCAGCTCACACCCCGGGGGGCGCACAGATACGCAGTATTTT. Translation gives CASSSHPGGRTDTQYF.

The chain combines TRBV6-6 with TRBJ1-6; D gene uncertain. There are 16 residues in the CDR3. Germline V gene data show CDR1 as MNHNY and CDR2 as SVGAGI (reference sequence). V was clipped by 0 bases and J by 7 bases, with 13 bases between them. The CDR3 reads CASSYSRVVANSPLHF. The CDR3 nucleotides read TGTGCCAGCAGTTACTCGAGGGTCGTCGCGAATTCACCCCTCCACTTT.

The J gene is TRBJ2-7, the V gene TRBV7-9; perhaps D is TRBD1 or TRBD2 (5 bases each). The germline V gene encodes CDR1 SEHNR and CDR2 FQNEAQ (reference sequence). Trimming cost V 0 bases and J 2 bases, with 11 bases left between them. The CDR3 covers 15 residues. The CDR3 loop reads CASSLAFGAAYEQYF. The CDR3 bases are TGTGCCAGCAGCTTAGCCTTCGGGGCAGCCTACGAGCAGTACTTC.

V is TRBV3-1 and J is TRBJ2-1; the D is unclear. CDR1 is LGHDT and CDR2 is YNNKEL in the germline V gene (reference sequence). Trimming pared 4 bases from V and 10 bases from J, leaving 20 bases between. The CDR3 is 15 residues long. The CDR3 DNA sequence: TGTGCCAGCAGCCTTCGTCCCGCGGATAACAGCGAGCAGTTCTTC. The encoded protein is CASSLRPADNSEQFF.

The chain recombines TRBV30 with TRBJ1-4; TRBD1 matches at 8 bases. The CDR3 is made up of 12 amino acids. The V segment lost 8 bases and the J segment 7 bases; nucleotides outside the gene matches: 6. From germline, CDR1 is GTSNPN and CDR2 SVGIG (reference sequence). The CDR3 loop is CATDREGEKLFF. In DNA form, the CDR3 reads TGTGCCACGGACAGGGAAGGTGAAAAACTGTTTTTT. Full variable domain (remainder filled in from reference TRBV30 and TRBJ1-4): SQTIHQWPATLVQPVGSPLSLECTVEGTSNPNLYWYRQAAGRGLQLLFYSVGIGQISSEVPQNLSASRPQDRQFILSSKKLLLSDSGFYLCATDREGEKLFFGSGTQLSVL.

This clonotype has just a few counts. The rearrangement joins TRBV6-1 to TRBJ1-1; 7 nucleotides match TRBD1. V shed 6 bases, J shed 1 base, and the junction held 5 bases outside the gene matches. The CDR3 is made up of 14 amino acids. Germline V gives CDR1 MNHNS, CDR2 SASEGT. The CDR3 sequence is CASSLDRANTEAFF. The CDR3 DNA reads TGTGCCAGCAGCCTTGACAGGGCGAACACTGAAGCTTTCTTT.

A few counts support this clonotype. The V call is TRBV30, the J call TRBJ2-7; D is ambiguous. Germline V lookup: CDR1 GTSNPN, CDR2 SVGIG (reference sequence). V shed 3 bases and J shed 2 bases, with 8 bases lying between them. This CDR3 has 12 residues. The CDR3 nucleotides read TGTGCCTGGAGCGTGCAAACCTACGAGCAGTACTTC. It codes for CAWSVQTYEQYF.

This sequence joins TRBV12-3 or TRBV12-4 and TRBJ2-2; 8 positions match TRBD1. CDR3 size: 15 residues. V shed 7 bases and J 5 bases; nucleotides not matched to a gene: 9. CDR3 region: CASMDRVLGTGELFF. CDR3 nucleotide sequence: TGTGCCAGCATGGACAGGGTCCTAGGAACCGGGGAGCTGTTTTTT.

This clonotype was observed many times. The genes are TRBV9 and TRBJ2-3; D call uncertain. Germline CDR1 reads SGDLS; CDR2 reads YYNGEE. Between the trimmed V and J ends, which lost 0 bases and 0 bases, there was a span of 8 bases. CDR3 length: 15 amino acids. The CDR3: CASSVGGPSTDTQYF. CDR3 in DNA: TGTGCCAGCAGCGTAGGCGGCCCCAGCACAGATACGCAGTATTTT.

There are a few counts of this clonotype. The chain combines TRBV7-3 with TRBJ2-1; D gene unclear. The CDR3 has 11 amino acids. Germline CDR1 SGHTA, CDR2 FQGTGA. Trimming removed 8 bases from V and 7 bases from J, with 9 bases in between. CDR3 DNA sequence: TGTGCCAGCGCGTCCAATAATGAGCAGTTCTTC. This gives the protein CASASNNEQFF. The whole variable domain, remainder taken from reference TRBV7-3 and TRBJ2-1, is GAGVSQTPSNKVTEKGKYVELRCDPISGHTALYWYRQSLGQGPEFLIYFQGTGAADDSGLPNDRFFAVRPEGSVSTLKIQRTERGDSAVYLCASASNNEQFFGPGTRLTVL.

V is TRBV5-5 and J is TRBJ2-2; 11 bases map to TRBD1. Germline V CDR1 and CDR2: SGHKS, YYEKEE (reference sequence). The V gene end was trimmed by 0 bases and the J gene end by 6 bases; junction bases not matched to a gene: 4. CDR3 length: 16 amino acids. CDR3 DNA sequence: TGTGCCAGCAGCTTGGTGGGGACAGGGGGATCCGGGGAGCTGTTTTTT. Encoded protein: CASSLVGTGGSGELFF.

The chain joins TRBV7-2 to TRBJ2-5; 11 bases align to TRBD2. The V gene end was trimmed by 4 bases and the J gene end by 5 bases; junction bases not matched to a gene: 9. CDR1 is SGHTA, CDR2 FQGNSA, per germline. The CDR3 has 16 amino acids. In DNA form, the CDR3 reads TGTGCCAGCAGCTATACTAGCGGGGGCCTGGTGGAGACCCAGTACTTC. Translation: CASSYTSGGLVETQYF.

The table lists this clonotype with many counts. The CDR3 coding sequence is TGTGCCAGCAGCTCTAAGCGGGGGAAATACAATGAGCAGTTCTTC. Translation gives CASSSKRGKYNEQFF. The V gene is TRBV7-2, the J gene TRBJ2-1; 8 nucleotides line up with TRBD2. Germline V lookup: CDR1 SGHTA, CDR2 FQGNSA. Losses at the gene ends were 4 bases for V and 4 bases for J; bases not matched to a gene: 6. The CDR3 totals 15 residues.

This clonotype was picked up a small number of times. This rearrangement joins TRBV12-3 or TRBV12-4 to TRBJ2-7; D possibly uses TRBD1 or TRBD2 (5 bases each). Deletions cut 2 bases from V and 2 bases from J, with 10 bases between. CDR3 size: 14 residues. The CDR3 loop is CASSLIGAPYEQYF. CDR3 DNA sequence: TGTGCCAGCAGTTTAATCGGGGCTCCCTACGAGCAGTACTTC.

This clonotype has only a few counts. The chain uses TRBV5-1 and TRBJ1-1, with no clear D. The ends were cut back, 2 bases at V and 2 bases at J, with 7 bases in the middle. The CDR3 consists of 13 residues. CDR1 is SGHRS and CDR2 is YFSETQ in the germline V gene. The CDR3 spells CASSFWDNTEAFF. CDR3 bases: TGCGCCAGCAGCTTTTGGGATAACACTGAAGCTTTCTTT.

This clonotype was detected ten times or more. The gene calls are TRBV4-3 and TRBJ2-3, with D perhaps matching TRBD2 (6 bases). In germline, CDR1 is LGHNA, CDR2 YSLEER. V was pared by 1 base and J by 5 bases, with 16 bases between. The CDR3 contains 16 residues. CDR3 sequence (DNA): TGCGCCAGCAGCCAAGCTTGGCGGGGTCAGGGAGATACGCAGTATTTT. This translates into CASSQAWRGQGDTQYF.

The V and J genes are TRBV4-3 and TRBJ2-1; D not certain. The germline V and J ends were trimmed by 0 bases and 5 bases, with 17 bases remaining between them. This CDR3 spans 17 amino acids. Germline CDR1 reads LGHNA; CDR2 reads YSLEER. Here the CDR3 reads CASSQDGELSTDNEQFF. CDR3 nucleotides: TGCGCCAGCAGCCAAGATGGGGAACTAAGTACCGACAATGAGCAGTTCTTC.

This clonotype came up many times. J is TRBJ2-3 and V is TRBV7-9, with 9 bases lining up with TRBD2. Looked up from germline, CDR1 is SEHNR and CDR2 is FQNEAQ (reference sequence). The CDR3 consists of 14 residues. The V and J ends lost 1 base and 6 bases, in that order; junction bases with no gene match: 2. CDR3 nucleotide sequence: TGTGCCAGCAGCTTAGAAGGACTAGCGGATACGCAGTATTTT. Translating it yields CASSLEGLADTQYF.

This clonotype has more than one count but fewer than ten. The chain couples TRBV7-3 to TRBJ2-5, with D possibly being TRBD1 or TRBD2 (5 bases each). This CDR3 comprises 14 residues. Trimming removed 3 bases at V and 3 bases at J, with 11 bases between. Germline assignment: CDR1 SGHTA and CDR2 FQGTGA. CDR3 nucleotide sequence: TGTGCCAGCAGCTTTACCGGGACGGAAGAGACCCAGTACTTC. It translates to CASSFTGTEETQYF.

This clonotype turned up a few times. This rearrangement joins TRBV5-1 to TRBJ2-1; 10 positions agree with TRBD1. This CDR3 is 15 amino acids long. Germline CDR1 reads SGHRS; CDR2 reads YFSETQ. V dropped 4 bases and J dropped 5; count of bases not matched to a gene: 6. CDR3 loop: CASSMPGQGNNEQFF. As DNA, the CDR3 is TGCGCCAGCAGCATGCCGGGACAGGGGAACAATGAGCAGTTCTTC.

The rearrangement links TRBV27 to TRBJ1-1; 7 bases match TRBD1. Trimming at V came to 1 base and at J to 0 bases, leaving 5 bases not matched to a gene. The CDR3 contains 16 residues. Germline V CDR1 and CDR2: MNHEY, SMNVEV (reference sequence). The CDR3 sequence: CASSLWPGGMNTEAFF. For the CDR3, the DNA is TGTGCCAGCAGTTTATGGCCAGGGGGTATGAACACTGAAGCTTTCTTT.

This clonotype was seen a handful of times. The V and J genes are TRBV7-9 and TRBJ2-2; D remains ambiguous. Trimming pared 5 bases from V and 5 bases from J, leaving 6 bases between. This CDR3 is 12 amino acids long. Looked up from germline, CDR1 is SEHNR and CDR2 is FQNEAQ (reference sequence). CDR3 sequence reads: CASSTTTGELFF. The CDR3 coding sequence is TGTGCCAGCAGCACGACGACCGGGGAGCTGTTTTTT.

This rearrangement joins TRBV6-2 or TRBV6-3 to TRBJ1-5, with D unclear. V was pared by 5 bases and J by 6 bases, with 11 bases between. This CDR3 has 13 residues. Germline V gives CDR1 MNHEY, CDR2 SVGEGT. The CDR3 DNA is TGTGCCAGCAGTATGAACCGGGTTCAGCCCCAGCATTTT. Amino acids: CASSMNRVQPQHF.

This clonotype was counted only a few times. The V and J genes are TRBV28 and TRBJ1-2; D uncertain. Trimming removed 4 bases at V and 2 bases at J, with 11 bases between. The V gene's germline CDR1 is MDHEN and CDR2 SYDVKM. This CDR3 has 14 residues. The CDR3 DNA follows: TGTGCCAGCAGTTGGGCCGCTGGAAACTATGGCTACACCTTC. Its translation: CASSWAAGNYGYTF.

The CDR3: CASSLAGDSPLHF. CDR3 DNA: TGTGCCAGCAGCTTAGCAGGGGATTCACCCCTCCACTTT. This rearrangement joins TRBV5-6 to TRBJ1-6; a possible D gene is TRBD1 (6 bases). The germline V gene encodes CDR1 SGHDT and CDR2 YYEEEE. The CDR3 contains 13 residues. Trimming pared 2 bases from V and 8 bases from J, leaving 8 bases between.

The V and J genes are TRBV18 and TRBJ2-1, with TRBD1 matching over 9 bases. V was clipped by 3 bases and J by 9 bases; unmatched bases: 6. CDR1 and CDR2 from the germline V gene are KGHSH and LQKENI. There are 14 residues in the CDR3. CDR3 nucleotides: TGTGCCAGCTCACCCCCCGGGACAGGGTTTGAGCAGTTCTTC. It yields the protein CASSPPGTGFEQFF.